Listed below are T cell receptor beta chains from one sample, sequenced in a study of post-analysis software for immune sequencing data. TCRdb re-called the PCR reads through MiXCR, storing one row per CDR3 protein. The data contain hundreds of thousands of distinct CDR3 sequences, roughly 29% of them singletons. The sample was blood. The receptors were gathered from a girl aged 5 to 17 with multiple sclerosis. CDR3s include the opening cysteine and the closing phenylalanine or tryptophan. A D gene is named only where the DNA matches it firmly. Size tells how often a clone was seen (once, few, many) or the class of an expanded clone, and some rows leave it out.

length: 12; V: TRBV10-3; size: few; J: TRBJ1-2; D: .; DNA: TGTGCCATCAGTTCAGGAGACAACGGCTACACCTTC; CDR3: CAISSGDNGYTF
length: 14; V: TRBV6-2/TRBV6-3; size: .; J: TRBJ2-1; D: .; DNA: TGTGCCAGCCTGGCAGGACACCTCTACAATGAGCAGTTCTTC; CDR3: CASLAGHLYNEQFF
length: 12; V: TRBV29-1; size: .; J: TRBJ1-4; D: .; DNA: TGCAGCGCCGCCCGGGAGGGTGAAAAACTGTTTTTT; CDR3: CSAAREGEKLFF
length: 14; V: TRBV27; size: few; J: TRBJ2-1; D: .; DNA: TGTGCCAGCAGTTTAGGGATGAGTAGGAATGAGCAGTTCTTC; CDR3: CASSLGMSRNEQFF
length: 13; V: TRBV5-1; size: few; J: TRBJ1-2; D: .; DNA: TGCGCCAGCAGCTTGGGACTCGACTCGGGCTACACCTTC; CDR3: CASSLGLDSGYTF
length: 12; V: TRBV11-1; size: few; J: TRBJ2-2; D: .; DNA: TGTGCCAGCAGCCACACTACTAGGAAGCTGTTTTTT; CDR3: CASSHTTRKLFF
length: 17; V: TRBV7-9; size: once; J: TRBJ2-2; D: .; DNA: TGTGCCAGCAGCTTTACGGGGGCCGGGAAGAACACCGGGGAGCTGTTTTTT; CDR3: CASSFTGAGKNTGELFF
length: 14; V: TRBV28; size: .; J: TRBJ1-1; D: .; DNA: TGTGCCAGCAGTTTCAGGGTCGGAGACACTGAAGCTTTCTTT; CDR3: CASSFRVGDTEAFF
length: 16; V: TRBV20-1; size: .; J: TRBJ1-5; D: .; DNA: TGCAGTGCTAAGTCCGCAGACCTCTATAGCAATCAGCCCCAGCATTTT; CDR3: CSAKSADLYSNQPQHF
length: 16; V: TRBV6-6; size: .; J: TRBJ1-5; D: .; DNA: TGTGCCGGCAGTTACTCGGGACATTCATGGAATCAGCCCCAGCATTTT; CDR3: CAGSYSGHSWNQPQHF
length: 19; V: TRBV2; size: few; J: TRBJ2-4; D: TRBD1; DNA: TGTGCCAGCAGTCCCAGGAGACAGGGGGCGGGTGTGGCCAAAAACATTCAGTACTTC; CDR3: CASSPRRQGAGVAKNIQYF
length: 14; V: TRBV6-4; size: few; J: TRBJ2-1; D: .; DNA: TGTGCCAGCAGTTTGTCAGGGAGGAGCAATGAGCAGTTCTTC; CDR3: CASSLSGRSNEQFF
length: 11; V: TRBV6-1; size: few; J: TRBJ2-4; D: .; DNA: TGTGCCAGCAGCATGGAGGACATTCAGTACTTC; CDR3: CASSMEDIQYF
length: 13; V: TRBV7-9; size: few; J: TRBJ2-1; D: TRBD2; DNA: TGTGCCAGCAGCTTAGAGGGCGGGAGCGCGTCGTTCTTC; CDR3: CASSLEGGSASFF
length: 14; V: TRBV5-6; size: many; J: TRBJ1-6; D: TRBD1; DNA: TGTGCCAGCCGGACAGGGTTCGATAATTCACCCCTCCACTTT; CDR3: CASRTGFDNSPLHF
length: 14; V: TRBV7-8; size: .; J: TRBJ1-4; D: .; DNA: TGTGCCAGCAAGCCCGGGGGTGGGAGTGAAAAACTGTTTTTT; CDR3: CASKPGGGSEKLFF
length: 14; V: TRBV20-1; size: .; J: TRBJ2-5; D: .; DNA: TGCAGTGCTAGGCGGACTGGCACCTGGGAGACCCAGTACTTC; CDR3: CSARRTGTWETQYF
length: 16; V: TRBV27; size: few; J: TRBJ2-7; D: .; DNA: TGTGCCAGCAGTTTACTATTCTTGGGCGGGACCTACGAGCAGTACTTC; CDR3: CASSLLFLGGTYEQYF
length: 15; V: TRBV5-1; size: .; J: TRBJ1-2; D: .; DNA: TGCGCCAGCAGCCCCTACTGGGACACGATTAGTGGCTACACCTTC; CDR3: CASSPYWDTISGYTF
length: 14; V: TRBV7-9; size: few; J: TRBJ1-4; D: .; DNA: TGTGCCAGCAGCTTAGGCCAGCTTAATGAAAAACTGTTTTTT; CDR3: CASSLGQLNEKLFF
length: 15; V: TRBV19; size: few; J: TRBJ2-1; D: TRBD2; DNA: TGTGCCAGTAGAGTAGCGGGAGGGTATTTCAATGAGCAGTTCTTC; CDR3: CASRVAGGYFNEQFF
length: 13; V: TRBV5-1; size: many; J: TRBJ1-2; D: .; DNA: TGCGCCAGCAGCCGGGACACCAACTATGGCTACACCTTC; CDR3: CASSRDTNYGYTF
length: 18; V: TRBV28; size: .; J: TRBJ2-3; D: TRBD2; DNA: TGTGCCAGCAGTTTGGGGTGGCTAGCGGGAGAATCCCCAGATACGCAGTATTTT; CDR3: CASSLGWLAGESPDTQYF
length: 14; V: TRBV5-1; size: once; J: TRBJ2-5; D: .; DNA: TGCGCCAGCAGGTGGAAGGGTTTCCAAGAGACCCAGTACTTC; CDR3: CASRWKGFQETQYF
length: 14; V: TRBV18; size: .; J: TRBJ2-5; D: .; DNA: TGTGCCAGCTCACCATGGCAGGGCGGGGAGACCCAGTACTTC; CDR3: CASSPWQGGETQYF
length: 17; V: TRBV21-1; size: few; J: TRBJ2-6; D: .; DNA: TGTGCCAGCAGCAGAGGACGGGCAGGCTCTGGGGCCAACGTCCTGACTTTC; CDR3: CASSRGRAGSGANVLTF
length: 12; V: TRBV7-2; size: .; J: TRBJ2-7; D: .; DNA: TGTGCCAGCAGCGCGACCTTTACCGAGCAGTACTTC; CDR3: CASSATFTEQYF
length: 16; V: TRBV5-1; size: few; J: TRBJ2-5; D: TRBD2; DNA: TGCGCCAGCAGCTTGGATGTAGCGGGGAGACAAGAGACCCAGTACTTC; CDR3: CASSLDVAGRQETQYF
length: 16; V: TRBV20-1; size: .; J: TRBJ1-4; D: .; DNA: TGCAGTGCTAGAACGGGACAAGTTGGGCCAAATGAAAAACTGTTTTTT; CDR3: CSARTGQVGPNEKLFF
length: 17; V: TRBV12-3/TRBV12-4; size: .; J: TRBJ2-6; D: .; DNA: TGTGCCAGCAGTCGAGGCGGGGCTTCCTCTGGGGCCAACGTCCTGACTTTC; CDR3: CASSRGGASSGANVLTF
length: 17; V: TRBV5-1; size: .; J: TRBJ2-3; D: TRBD2; DNA: TGCGCCAGCAGCTTGGAGAGCGGGGGGGCCGGAGTAGATACGCAGTATTTT; CDR3: CASSLESGGAGVDTQYF
length: 17; V: TRBV5-4; size: .; J: TRBJ2-1; D: TRBD1; DNA: TGTGCCAGCAGCGGACAGCCAGGACAGGGTGTCTACAATGAGCAGTTCTTC; CDR3: CASSGQPGQGVYNEQFF
length: 14; V: TRBV7-9; size: few; J: TRBJ2-1; D: .; DNA: TGTGCCAGCAGCTTAGCGGGTGAATACAATGAGCAGTTCTTC; CDR3: CASSLAGEYNEQFF
length: 15; V: TRBV29-1; size: few; J: TRBJ1-2; D: .; DNA: TGCAGCGTTGAAGATCGATCAGGGCAGGGCTATGGCTACACCTTC; CDR3: CSVEDRSGQGYGYTF
length: 17; V: TRBV12-3/TRBV12-4; size: few; J: TRBJ2-2; D: .; DNA: TGTGCCAGCAGTCTCCCTAAAGAGCGGTTATACACCGGGGAGCTGTTTTTT; CDR3: CASSLPKERLYTGELFF
length: 13; V: TRBV20-1; size: .; J: TRBJ1-5; D: .; DNA: TGCAGTGCTAGATCGGGGTCCCCTCAGCCCCAGCATTTT; CDR3: CSARSGSPQPQHF
length: 18; V: TRBV3-1; size: .; J: TRBJ2-7; D: .; DNA: TGTGCCAGCAGCCTTTTTTCTAGGGGGGGTCAAAGCTCCTACGAGCAGTACTTC; CDR3: CASSLFSRGGQSSYEQYF
length: 13; V: TRBV6-1; size: .; J: TRBJ1-5; D: TRBD1; DNA: TGTGCCAGCAGTCAACTAGGGACAGCCTCCGGGCATTTT; CDR3: CASSQLGTASGHF
length: 15; V: TRBV18; size: few; J: TRBJ2-7; D: TRBD1; DNA: TGTGCCAGCTCACCATTCGAGACAGGGATCAACGAGCAGTACTTC; CDR3: CASSPFETGINEQYF
length: 21; V: TRBV4-2; size: many; J: TRBJ2-4; D: TRBD2; DNA: TGTGCCAGCAGCCAAGGTCCTTCGGTGACTAGCGGGGGGATAGCCAAAAACATTCAGTACTTC; CDR3: CASSQGPSVTSGGIAKNIQYF
length: 16; V: TRBV9; size: .; J: TRBJ2-7; D: .; DNA: TGTGCCAGCAGCGTAGGTCCGACGGGAGCATCCTACGAGCAGTACTTC; CDR3: CASSVGPTGASYEQYF
length: 13; V: TRBV28; size: .; J: TRBJ1-6; D: .; DNA: TGTGCCAGCAGTTACCAGTATAATTCACCCCTCCACTTT; CDR3: CASSYQYNSPLHF
length: 16; V: TRBV7-2; size: .; J: TRBJ2-5; D: TRBD2; DNA: TGTGCCAGCAGCTTAAGCAGCGGGGGGTCCCAAGAGACCCAGTACTTC; CDR3: CASSLSSGGSQETQYF
length: 12; V: TRBV10-3; size: few; J: TRBJ2-7; D: .; DNA: TGTGCCAGCAGTGAGTCCGACTACGAGCAGTACTTC; CDR3: CASSESDYEQYF
length: 12; V: TRBV20-1; size: many; J: TRBJ2-7; D: TRBD1; DNA: TGCAGTGCCGTGACAGGGGTGAGCGAGCAGTACTTC; CDR3: CSAVTGVSEQYF
length: 15; V: TRBV7-7; size: .; J: TRBJ2-5; D: TRBD1; DNA: TGTGCCAGCACCGCCACCCGGACAGGAACAGAGACCCAGTACTTC; CDR3: CASTATRTGTETQYF
length: 15; V: TRBV4-1; size: .; J: TRBJ2-3; D: .; DNA: TGCGCCAGCAGCCCCCCTGCGGGTGCGGCGAATACGCAGTATTTT; CDR3: CASSPPAGAANTQYF
length: 14; V: TRBV28; size: many; J: TRBJ2-7; D: .; DNA: TGTGCCAGCAGTTTACGGGTTGGCTCCTACGAGCAGTACTTC; CDR3: CASSLRVGSYEQYF
length: 15; V: TRBV7-2; size: many; J: TRBJ2-3; D: TRBD2; DNA: TGTGCCAGCAGCGCTAGCGGGGGGGCGACAGATACGCAGTATTTT; CDR3: CASSASGGATDTQYF
length: 15; V: TRBV7-2; size: .; J: TRBJ2-3; D: TRBD2; DNA: TGTGCCAGCGGGGTAGCGGGGGGCCTCACAGATACGCAGTATTTT; CDR3: CASGVAGGLTDTQYF
length: 14; V: TRBV7-9; size: few; J: TRBJ1-2; D: TRBD1; DNA: TGTGCCAGCAGCTTAGTAACAGGGGGAGATGGCTACACCTTC; CDR3: CASSLVTGGDGYTF
length: 17; V: TRBV12-3/TRBV12-4; size: .; J: TRBJ2-3; D: TRBD2; DNA: TGTGCCAGCAGTCCCCGGGGGGTAGCGGGACACACAGATACGCAGTATTTT; CDR3: CASSPRGVAGHTDTQYF
length: 14; V: TRBV24-1; size: few; J: TRBJ2-3; D: TRBD2; DNA: TGTGCCACCGTCGAGCGGGAGGGAACAGATACGCAGTATTTT; CDR3: CATVEREGTDTQYF
length: 14; V: TRBV4-2; size: .; J: TRBJ1-2; D: TRBD1; DNA: TGTGCCAGCAGCCAAGCAGGGGGCGGATGGGGCCACACCTTC; CDR3: CASSQAGGGWGHTF